This T cell receptor beta chain was obtained from a study of T cells of healthy individuals. The V end lost 1 base, the J end lost 2 bases, and 10 bases lay between the germline ends. CDR1 is SGHAT, CDR2 FQDESV, per germline (reference sequence). The CDR3 consists of 15 residues. This clonotype has more than one count but fewer than ten. TCRdb re-analysed the 5' RACE reads in MiXCR, keeping a single row per CDR3 protein. The table records tens of thousands of distinct CDR3 sequences, around 16% of them present only once. The receptor was isolated from a human donor in good health. The V gene is TRBV11-1, the J gene TRBJ2-3; D might be TRBD2 (5 bases). The CDR3 spells CASSLVPLATDTQYF. The CDR3, as DNA: TGTGCCAGCAGCTTAGTTCCTCTAGCCACAGATACGCAGTATTTT.